This T cell receptor beta chain emerged from a study of cytomegalovirus exposure and HLA in healthy donors. Findings of the study overall: Exclusion as indistinguishable affected some V segments, including TRBV6-2 and TRBV6-3. Relative to the approximately 680-donor mean, N-insertions were reportedly fewer in an Asian-associated ancestry cluster in a later analysis.

This clone has just one count. The antigen is unknown. Germline CDR1 LGHNA, CDR2 YSLEER. The V and J ends lost 4 bases and 3 bases, in that order; junction bases with no gene match: 5. This CDR3 region has 15 residues. PCR amplification relied on 60 Vbeta primers (plus 13 Jbeta primers). The repertoire was sequenced with immunoSEQ multiplex PCR; TCRdb's copy has only in-frame clones and lacks some. The sample shows 150,000 or so clones, about 75% of them seen only once. The chain uses TRBV4-3 and TRBJ1-5; 8 bases map to TRBD1. The sample comprised PBMCs. The sequence derives from a woman in her forties or fifties in good health and CMV-seropositive. The chain's CDR3 is CASSLRTGYNQPQHF. The CDR3 DNA reads as TGCGCCAGCAGCCTACGGACAGGGTACAATCAGCCCCAGCATTTT.